This T cell receptor beta chain comes out of a study of blood T cell repertoires in COVID-19. The wider study: Both acute and convalescent COVID-19 samples were obtained from the United States, Italy and Spain. T cells, B-cell-depleted T cells, or PBMCs supplied cDNA or gDNA.

Clinical history as reported by participants underpinned cohort assignment. This CDR3 has 14 residues. Germline CDR1 MGHDK, CDR2 SYGVNS. Trimming took 3 bases from V and 2 from J, leaving 10 bases between them. Generated by immunoSEQ multiplex PCR, the TCRdb table keeps only in-frame clones and is missing some. The data contain about 260,000 clones, 88% of them seen just once; the ten biggest clones take up 2.5% to 3.5%. Material for sequencing was PBMCs or T cells enriched from blood (not recorded which). The rearrangement uses TRBV25-1 and TRBJ1-2; the D is unclear. The sequence derives from a woman aged 40 to 50 who had been exposed to COVID-19. CDR3 loop: CASSDSGSNYGYTF. The CDR3 region has the DNA TGTGCCAGCAGTGATTCGGGGAGCAACTATGGCTACACCTTC.